This T cell receptor (beta chain) is from a study of HIV-infected patients and healthy controls (dated by TCRdb to 2013 to 2016). For the study in its entirety: The study asked whether deep sequencing of the TCR repertoire from small blood samples of HIV patients could detect immune perturbation and reconstitution. Paper-wide results and their limitations: In HIV-infected patients, the apparent post-therapy recovery of the Gini index was not replicated in size-matched repertoire data. Most CMV-associated CDR3s became more frequent during therapy, although their change was not significant, whereas HIV-associated CDR3s showed a significant decrease in frequency. Alpha-beta chain pairing was not determined in the samples. The dynamics of distinct T-cell subpopulations could not be separated, and sequencing depth was restricted, because whole blood was used. HLA typing of donors was not performed in the study. Compared with controls, HIV-infected patients showed significantly different mean usage of eight alpha and eight beta V genes. HIV-infected repertoires showed significantly elevated mean Gini indices relative to controls, which possibly reflects oligoclonality. Comparisons were complicated by unequal numbers of distinct sequences between patients and controls, and rare events from HIV-infected data were overweighted by size-matching. The observed differences in diversity were not explained by the slight differences in age and sex profiles between the study cohorts. Processing included only sixteen HIV-infected individuals, and this was regarded by the authors as a major limit on how widely the findings apply. Alpha-chain CDR3s from MAIT cells occurred at high frequency in healthy controls but were severely depleted in HIV+ repertoires. Healthy control repertoires showed roughly threefold more distinct CDR3s and higher Shannon diversity than untreated HIV+ repertoires. Healthy controls shared more CDR3s between individuals than HIV+ patients, by Jaccard index and by count of highly shared sequences.

Whole blood was used without cell fractionation, so all unsorted peripheral T cells were reflected in the repertoire. Ten uninfected healthy donors were sampled as controls, and about 40% of these ten donors were sampled twice about 13 weeks apart. For RNA extraction, roughly 2.6 ml of peripheral blood was drawn into Tempus tubes. Residual genomic DNA was removed with the TURBO-DNase kit and globin mRNA was depleted with GLOBINclear. This clonotype is characterized as medium-sized (0.01 to 0.1%). The antigen it binds to is not known. Base-call qualities are not available, and no considerably larger clone is one nucleotide away. Reverse transcription of around 490 ng RNA was performed with SuperScript III using primers directed against the alpha and beta constant regions. Separate libraries for the alpha and beta chains were generated through chain-specific third strand synthesis that incorporated multiplexing indices. The protocol used a single primer pair to amplify all rearrangements within a chain, which avoided primer bias, and attached molecular barcodes to each cDNA molecule. Purified cDNA was ligated with T4 RNA Ligase 1 onto a 5' RACE adapter bearing a random hexamer and the SP2 sequencing primer site. With slow temperature ramps used to favor optimal annealing, second strand synthesis was primed from the SP2 site with Phusion polymerase. The 12-nucleotide barcode on each molecule comprised two random hexamer sequences, both introduced before amplification and concatenated. A short first PCR added P5 and P7 adapter elements plus a second index, followed by an approximately 25-cycle amplification PCR with P5s and P7 primers. The libraries went through approximately 26 PCR cycles in total, were quantified on a Qubit, were sized on a Bioanalyzer, and were diluted to 3 to 4 nM. Sequencing of the normalized libraries was performed on an Illumina MiSeq with 2 x 250 paired-end kits. Reverse transcription reactions were cleaned up on MinElute columns and eluted into about 11 ul Tris-Cl. Adapter ligations were incubated for around 20 hours at 16 degrees C and subsequently purified with AMPure XP beads at a 1:1 ratio. For the original study's pipeline: Demultiplexed FASTQ files were processed with a modified Decombinator by which V, J, insert and barcode information was output. Sequences that shared a barcode but differed from the dominant sequence were discarded as errors, and original cDNA molecules were estimated by counting barcodes clustered at Levenshtein distance 3. For downstream analyses, the R packages ineq, vegan, igraph and RCytoscape were used, along with IMGT nomenclature and CDR3 definitions. V gene usage was computed over distinct sequences, each TCR counted once to avoid skew from clonal expansion. Unique CDR3 amino acid sequences within a donor were connected in similarity networks whenever two sequences differed by a single Levenshtein edit. Published HIV-specific CDR3s (about 100 alpha, several hundred beta) and CMV-specific CDR3s (approximately 13 alpha, roughly 250 beta) were assembled and queried against the repertoires. Random subsampling to size-matched repertoires showed patients' decreased diversity was not caused by their lower sequence numbers. Using fastp trimming at Q25 and MiXCR clonotype assembly, TCRdb reanalyzed the public sequencing data and kept in-frame beta chains. Every distinct CDR3 protein forms one entry, paired with its most common genes and DNA. V and J calls and clone size were set by TCRdb, not the authors. In all, the sample holds about 16,000 distinct CDR3 sequences, and under 10% of those were seen once. Approximately 5.1% of the sample belongs to the ten largest clones.

From the cysteine up to the phenylalanine, the CDR3 has a length of 17 residues. Of the read, only the CDR3 DNA is kept; its 51 bases are in frame from base 1. In the germline V gene, CDR1 corresponds to MDHEN and CDR2 to SYDVKM. Deletion took 1 base off V and 1 base off J, with a span of 16 bases between the germline ends. The sequence was collected from an adult in good health. In this chain, TRBV28 is recombined with TRBJ2-5; no D gene can be assigned with confidence. Sequences were obtained from blood. This receptor has the CDR3 CASSLLYAMGGQETQYF. The nucleotide sequence is given as TGTGCCAGCAGTTTATTGTACGCCATGGGCGGCCAAGAGACCCAGTACTTC.